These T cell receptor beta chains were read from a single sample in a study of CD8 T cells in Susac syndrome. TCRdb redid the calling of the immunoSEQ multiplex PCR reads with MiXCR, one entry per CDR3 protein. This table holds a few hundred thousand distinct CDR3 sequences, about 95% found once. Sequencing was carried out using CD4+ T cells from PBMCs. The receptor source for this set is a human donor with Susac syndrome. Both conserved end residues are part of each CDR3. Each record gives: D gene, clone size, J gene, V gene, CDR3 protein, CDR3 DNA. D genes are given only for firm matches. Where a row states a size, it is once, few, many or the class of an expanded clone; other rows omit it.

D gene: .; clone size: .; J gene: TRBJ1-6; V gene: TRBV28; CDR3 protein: CASSVGTDSNSPLHF; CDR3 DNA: TGTGCCAGCAGCGTCGGGACGGACTCTAATTCACCCCTCCACTTT
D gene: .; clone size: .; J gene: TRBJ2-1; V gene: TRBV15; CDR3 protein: CATSTGGFGGSYNEQFF; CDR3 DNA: TGTGCCACCAGCACAGGCGGTTTTGGGGGCTCCTACAATGAGCAGTTCTTC
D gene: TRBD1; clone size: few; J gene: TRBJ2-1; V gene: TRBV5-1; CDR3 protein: CASTRDRAYNEQFF; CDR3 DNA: TGCGCCAGCACTAGGGACAGGGCCTACAATGAGCAGTTCTTC
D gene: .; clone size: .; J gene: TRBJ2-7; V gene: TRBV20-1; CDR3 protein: CSARGGYYEQYF; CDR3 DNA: TGCAGTGCTAGGGGCGGTTACTACGAGCAGTACTTC
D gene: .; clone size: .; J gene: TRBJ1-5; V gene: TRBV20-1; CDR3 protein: CSASFSGGQPQHF; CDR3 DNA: TGCAGTGCTAGCTTCTCAGGCGGTCAGCCCCAGCATTTT
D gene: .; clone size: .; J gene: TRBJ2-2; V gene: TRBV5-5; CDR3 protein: CASSWGRATGELFF; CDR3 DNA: TGTGCCAGCAGCTGGGGACGGGCCACCGGGGAGCTGTTTTTT
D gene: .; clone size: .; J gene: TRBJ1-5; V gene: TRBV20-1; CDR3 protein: CSAHPQGSNQPQHF; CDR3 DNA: TGCAGTGCCCACCCACAAGGGAGCAATCAGCCCCAGCATTTT
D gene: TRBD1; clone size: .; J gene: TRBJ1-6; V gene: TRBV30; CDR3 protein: CAWSFLTGTGGNSPLHF; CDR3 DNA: TGTGCCTGGAGTTTCCTCACCGGGACAGGGGGTAATTCACCCCTCCACTTT
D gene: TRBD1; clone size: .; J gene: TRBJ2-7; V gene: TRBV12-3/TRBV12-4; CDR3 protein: CASSFARTGPYEQYF; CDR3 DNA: TGTGCCAGCAGTTTTGCTCGGACAGGGCCATACGAGCAGTACTTC
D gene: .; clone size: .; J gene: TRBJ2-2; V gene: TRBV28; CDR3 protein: CASSGGTNPTGELFF; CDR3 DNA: TGTGCCAGCAGTGGTGGGACAAACCCCACCGGGGAGCTGTTTTTT
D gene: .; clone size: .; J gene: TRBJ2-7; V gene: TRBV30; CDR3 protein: CAWSATEPYEQYF; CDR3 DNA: TGTGCCTGGAGTGCAACTGAGCCCTACGAGCAGTACTTC
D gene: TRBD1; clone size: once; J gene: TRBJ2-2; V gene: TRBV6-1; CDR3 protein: CASSEAGTGNTGELFF; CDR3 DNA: TGTGCCAGCAGTGAAGCCGGGACAGGAAACACCGGGGAGCTGTTTTTT
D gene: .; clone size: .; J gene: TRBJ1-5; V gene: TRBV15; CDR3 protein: CATTAGHNQPQHF; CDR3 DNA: TGTGCCACCACCGCCGGGCACAATCAGCCCCAGCATTTT
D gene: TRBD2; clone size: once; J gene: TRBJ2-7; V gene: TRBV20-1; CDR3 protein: CSARDGGSDLTNEQYF; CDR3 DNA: TGCAGTGCTAGAGACGGGGGGTCAGACCTGACCAACGAGCAGTACTTC
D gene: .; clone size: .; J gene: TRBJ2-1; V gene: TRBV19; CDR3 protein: CASSQGGDRGEQFF; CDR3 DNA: TGTGCCAGTAGTCAGGGGGGGGATCGGGGTGAGCAGTTCTTC
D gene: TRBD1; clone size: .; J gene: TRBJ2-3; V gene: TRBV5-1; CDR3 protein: CASSLELGQGPDTQYF; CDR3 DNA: TGCGCCAGCAGCTTGGAGTTGGGACAGGGGCCAGATACGCAGTATTTT
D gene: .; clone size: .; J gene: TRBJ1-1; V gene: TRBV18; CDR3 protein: CASSQTRAHEGEAFF; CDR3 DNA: TGTGCCAGCTCCCAGACAAGGGCCCATGAAGGTGAAGCTTTCTTT
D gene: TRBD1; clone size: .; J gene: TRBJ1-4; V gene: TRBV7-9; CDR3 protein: CASSESGQGGPGEKLFF; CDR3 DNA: TGTGCCAGCAGCGAGTCCGGACAGGGGGGTCCGGGCGAAAAACTGTTTTTT
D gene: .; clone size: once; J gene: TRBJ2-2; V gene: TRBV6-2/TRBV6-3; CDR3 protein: CASSYPQGNTGELFF; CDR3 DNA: TGTGCCAGCAGTTACCCGCAGGGGAACACCGGGGAGCTGTTTTTT
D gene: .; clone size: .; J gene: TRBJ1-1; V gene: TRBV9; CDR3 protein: CASSVGAGGMNTEAFF; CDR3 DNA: TGTGCCAGCAGCGTAGGGGCAGGAGGCATGAACACTGAAGCTTTCTTT
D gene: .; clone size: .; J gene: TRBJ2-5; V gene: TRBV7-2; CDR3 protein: CASSSGFSETQYF; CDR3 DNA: TGTGCCAGCAGCTCGGGGTTTTCGGAGACCCAGTACTTC
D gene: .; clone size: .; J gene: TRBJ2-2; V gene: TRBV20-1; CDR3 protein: CSARQALRNTGELFF; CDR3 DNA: TGCAGTGCGCGACAGGCCCTGCGGAACACCGGGGAGCTGTTTTTT